The clone carrying this T cell receptor beta chain was counted between two and nine times. Its antigen is still unknown. These data come from a study of T-cell memory formation after mild COVID-19. General study findings and limits: Later expanders leaned CD4+, whereas day 15 to 85 contracting clones were balanced CD4/CD8.

TCRdb reprocessed the 5' RACE reads with MiXCR, giving one entry per CDR3 protein. The table has around 150,000 distinct CDR3 sequences, roughly 10% seen once. J gave up 0 bases and V 4 bases, and 8 bases lay outside the gene matches. The CDR3 runs 16 residues. CDR1 and CDR2 (germline): SGHKS, YYEKEE (reference sequence). The receptor was isolated from a man younger than 35 who had mild COVID-19 (a few samples of this study predate the infection). Cell type and time point are not known. Sequenced: PBMCs or a T cell subset sorted from them (not recorded which). The chain has TRBV5-5 and TRBJ1-1, with 8 bases lining up with TRBD1. Here the CDR3 DNA reads TGTGCCAGCAGCGTTCGACAGGGGCGAATGAACACTGAAGCTTTCTTT. It translates to CASSVRQGRMNTEAFF.